The sequence of this T cell receptor beta chain was determined in a study of PD-L1 blockade in urothelial cancer. Looking at the study overall: T cells were recovered from blood samples at a median of approximately 150,000.

Produced via immunoSEQ multiplex PCR; TCRdb's table is partial and in-frame only. Of some 100,000 clones listed, roughly 90% were seen once; the top ten hold around 1%. Whole-study results and caveats: Prediction of better survival came from below-median pretreatment blood TCR clonality.

For this clone: As yet, its antigen is unknown. The same CDR3 can be traced to other DNA sequences in this sample.

Germline CDR1 SGHRS, CDR2 YFSETQ. CDR3 size: 12 residues. V gave up 1 base and J gave up 6 bases, with 8 bases separating them. Time point meaning: pretreatment peripheral blood. Metastatic or locally advanced urothelial carcinoma was present in the patients. Each patient contributed between 1 and 8 total time points of blood mononuclear cells, pretreatment and during treatment. This rearrangement joins TRBV5-1 to TRBJ2-7; D perhaps matches TRBD1 (6 bases). The material was PBMCs, obtained around atezolizumab (anti-PD-L1) treatment. The clonotype comes from an elderly woman with urothelial cancer. Here the CDR3 DNA reads TGCGCCAGCAGCTTGACAGGGAGCGAGCAGTACTTC. This sequence encodes CASSLTGSEQYF.